This T cell receptor (beta chain) emerged from a study of sequential checkpoint blockade in melanoma. Study-wide background: Both treatment sequences were followed by maintenance nivolumab.

The treatment denotes: randomized to nivolumab then ipilimumab (arm A) or the reverse (arm B). Patients had received no earlier DNA-damaging chemotherapy. Sorted cells were live CD3+CD8+, lacking CD19 and CD56, from PBMCs. CDR3 length: 14 amino acids. V shed 6 bases and J 2 bases; nucleotides not matched to a gene: 6. The germline V gene has CDR1 MNHNY and CDR2 SVGAGI (reference sequence). Clones were sequenced by immunoSEQ multiplex PCR, and TCRdb holds only the in-frame ones, with some missing. The repertoire holds approximately 6,200 clones, with 70% to 90% as singletons. The chain recombines TRBV6-6 with TRBJ2-7, with 8 bases aligning to TRBD2. This clonotype was sampled from a human donor with melanoma. Sequencing used CD8+ T cells sorted from blood (inferred from file names), obtained from a patient given nivolumab and ipilimumab in sequence. CDR3 sequence reads: CASRPLSGAYEQYF. The CDR3 DNA reads TGTGCCAGCAGACCGCTTAGCGGGGCCTACGAGCAGTACTTC.